The clone carrying this T cell receptor (beta chain) was counted ten times or more. The sample comes from a study of T-cell reconstitution after alpha-beta-depleted transplantation in children. Preparation of the TCRbeta library was carried out with unique molecular identifiers. TCRdb re-called the PCR reads with MiXCR, one entry per CDR3 protein. The table lists roughly 89,000 distinct CDR3 sequences, 12% of them singletons, with approximately 14% in the top ten. Germline V lookup: CDR1 MNHNS, CDR2 SASEGT. The V and J ends lost 6 bases and 4 bases, in that order; junction bases with no gene match: 13. The CDR3 consists of 16 residues.

The source was PBMCs from the stem cell graft donor, collected from the stem cell graft. The clonotype comes from a human donor who donated a stem cell graft to a child with inherited bone marrow failure. J is TRBJ1-2 and V is TRBV6-1, with 8 bases fitting TRBD1. The CDR3: CASSKRQGAETYGYTF. CDR3 bases: TGTGCCAGCAGCAAACGTCAGGGGGCGGAAACCTATGGCTACACCTTC.